The present T cell receptor beta chain was sequenced within a study of identical twins. Notes on the study in general: Beta out-of-frame sequences showed weaker excess twin sharing.

It was template switching that added a universal primer site, and there were unique molecular identifiers on the cDNA. Via MiXCR, TCRdb re-called the 5' RACE reads, giving one row per CDR3 protein. The sample consists of 540,000 or so distinct CDR3 sequences, 20% to 25% of them appearing once. The CDR3 has 16 residues. From germline, CDR1 is MNHNS and CDR2 SASEGT. The V and J ends lost 5 bases and 4 bases, in that order; junction bases with no gene match: 7. Donors were all healthy Caucasians. This clonotype appeared a few times. Its target is not known. This sample was shared with a second study, whose subject was yellow fever vaccine responses in identical twins.

V is TRBV6-1 and J is TRBJ2-1; 11 positions agree with TRBD2. This receptor was identified in a woman between 18 and 29 years old in good health. The specimen sequenced was CD4+ T cells sorted from blood. The CDR3: CASSRVAGGPYNEQFF. The CDR3 coding sequence is TGTGCCAGCAGTCGGGTAGCGGGGGGGCCTTACAATGAGCAGTTCTTC.